The sequence of this T cell receptor beta chain was determined in a study of T cell repertoires in cytomegalovirus infection. About the study: Public signatures in TCR beta pointed to CMV infection and matching HLA type. Study-level results: People with CMV and the relevant HLA were identified by cumulative public TCR beta family frequency. HLA-C-restricted CMV clonotypes gave the most frequent clonotype in two of eight donors.

MiXCR, applied by TCRdb to the reads, yields one record per CDR3 protein. The profile shows almost 300,000 distinct CDR3 sequences, approximately 10% of them singletons. This clonotype appeared many times. Its specificity is unknown. Trimming removed 4 bases from V and 4 bases from J; junction bases left unmatched: 9. Germline values: CDR1 KGHDR, CDR2 SFDVKD. The CDR3 spans 16 residues. The rearrangement joins TRBV24-1 to TRBJ2-3, with 8 bases matching TRBD2. The receptor was derived from a human donor in good health (CMV status not recorded). Some clones in this sample may be carry-over from other donors' samples. The material sequenced was PBMCs. The CDR3 coding sequence is TGTGCCACCAGTGACCGAACTAGCGGTGGGGCAGATACGCAGTATTTT. Its translation is CATSDRTSGGADTQYF.